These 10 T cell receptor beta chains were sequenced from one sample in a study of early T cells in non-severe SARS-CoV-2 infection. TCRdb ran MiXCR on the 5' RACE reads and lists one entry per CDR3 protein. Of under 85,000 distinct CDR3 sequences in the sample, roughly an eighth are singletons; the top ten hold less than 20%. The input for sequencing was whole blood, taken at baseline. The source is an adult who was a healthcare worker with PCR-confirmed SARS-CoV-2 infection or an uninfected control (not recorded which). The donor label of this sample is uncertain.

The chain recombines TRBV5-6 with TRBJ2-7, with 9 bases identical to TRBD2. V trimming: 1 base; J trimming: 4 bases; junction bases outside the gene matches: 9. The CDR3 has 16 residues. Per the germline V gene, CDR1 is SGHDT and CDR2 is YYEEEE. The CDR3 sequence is CASSLFAAGGTYEQYF. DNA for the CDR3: TGTGCCAGCAGCTTGTTCGCAGCGGGGGGCACATACGAGCAGTACTTC. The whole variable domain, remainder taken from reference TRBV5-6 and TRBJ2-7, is DAGVTQSPTHLIKTRGQQVTLRCSPKSGHDTVSWYQQALGQGPQFIFQYYEEEERQRGNFPDRFSGHQFPNYSSELNVNALLLGDSALYLCASSLFAAGGTYEQYFGPGTRLTVT.

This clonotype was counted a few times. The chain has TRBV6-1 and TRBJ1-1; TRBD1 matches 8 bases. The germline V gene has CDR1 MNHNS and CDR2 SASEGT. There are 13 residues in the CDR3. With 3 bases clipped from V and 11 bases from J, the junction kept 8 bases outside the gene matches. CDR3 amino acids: CASSERRTGMAFF. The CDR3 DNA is TGTGCCAGCAGTGAGCGGAGGACAGGGATGGCTTTCTTT.

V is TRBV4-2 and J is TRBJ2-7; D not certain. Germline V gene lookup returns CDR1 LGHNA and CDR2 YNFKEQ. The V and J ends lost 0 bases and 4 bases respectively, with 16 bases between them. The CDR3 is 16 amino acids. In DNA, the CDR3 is TGTGCCAGCAGCCAAGAATCGTCGGGTCTCCCTTACGAGCAGTACTTC. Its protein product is CASSQESSGLPYEQYF.

The CDR3 bases are TGTGCCAGCAGTTATCGGGGAGGAATGGCTGAAGCTTTCTTT. Protein sequence: CASSYRGGMAEAFF. V gene TRBV6-6 combines with J gene TRBJ1-1; no clear D. The germline CDR1 and CDR2 sequences are MNHNY and SVGAGI (reference sequence). The CDR3 sequence is 14 residues long. V was cut by 3 bases and J by 6 bases, with 14 bases left in between.

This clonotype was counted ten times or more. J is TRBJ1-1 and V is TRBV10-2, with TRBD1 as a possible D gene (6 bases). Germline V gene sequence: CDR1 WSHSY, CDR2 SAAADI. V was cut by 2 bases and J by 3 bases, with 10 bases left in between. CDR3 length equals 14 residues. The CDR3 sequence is CASSEQGMDTEAFF. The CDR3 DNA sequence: TGCGCCAGCAGTGAGCAGGGGATGGACACTGAAGCTTTCTTT.

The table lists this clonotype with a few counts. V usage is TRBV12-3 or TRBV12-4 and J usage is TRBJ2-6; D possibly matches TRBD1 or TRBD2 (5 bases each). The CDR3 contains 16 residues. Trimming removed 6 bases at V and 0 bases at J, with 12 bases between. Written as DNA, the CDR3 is TGTGCCAGCAGCCAGGGACGGACCTCTGGGGCCAACGTCCTGACTTTC. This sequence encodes CASSQGRTSGANVLTF.

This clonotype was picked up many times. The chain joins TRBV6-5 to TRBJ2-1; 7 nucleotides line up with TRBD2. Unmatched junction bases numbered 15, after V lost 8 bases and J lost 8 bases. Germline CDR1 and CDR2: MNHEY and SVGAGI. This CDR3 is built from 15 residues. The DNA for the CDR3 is TGTGCCAGCTACTCGGTGGGGGAGGGCCTCGATGAGCAGTTCTTC. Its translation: CASYSVGEGLDEQFF.

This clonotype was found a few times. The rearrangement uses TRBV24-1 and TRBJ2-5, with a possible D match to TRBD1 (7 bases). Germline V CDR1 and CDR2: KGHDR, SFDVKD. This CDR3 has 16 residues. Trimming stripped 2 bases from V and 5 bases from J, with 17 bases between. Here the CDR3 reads CATSDSAAGGRETQYF. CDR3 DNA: TGTGCCACCAGTGATTCGGCTGCAGGGGGGAGGGAGACCCAGTACTTC.

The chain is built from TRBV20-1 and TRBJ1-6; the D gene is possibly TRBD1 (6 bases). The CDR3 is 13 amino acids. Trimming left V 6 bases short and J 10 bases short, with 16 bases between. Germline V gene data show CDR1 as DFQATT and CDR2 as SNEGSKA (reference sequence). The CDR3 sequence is CSANTGSNSPLHF. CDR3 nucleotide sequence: TGCAGTGCAAATACAGGGTCTAACTCACCCCTCCACTTT.

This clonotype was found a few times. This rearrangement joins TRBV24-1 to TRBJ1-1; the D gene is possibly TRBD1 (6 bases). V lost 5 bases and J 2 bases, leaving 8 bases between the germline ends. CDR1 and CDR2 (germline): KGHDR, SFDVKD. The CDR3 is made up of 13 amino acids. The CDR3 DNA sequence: TGTGCCACCAGTGCAGGGGCTAACACTGAAGCTTTCTTT. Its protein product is CATSAGANTEAFF.